What follows describes a single TCR beta chain. The antigen it binds to is not known. No base qualities exist here, and no much larger clone lies one base off it. The germline V gene sets CDR1 to SGHTS and CDR2 to YDEGEE. The CDR3 measures 15 amino acids from cysteine to phenylalanine. Kept here is only the CDR3 DNA, which spans 45 bases and is read in frame from base 1. V and J are trimmed by 4 bases and 10 bases, and the gene matches miss 9 bases of the junction. The immunoSEQ Assay, a bias-controlled multiplex PCR, was used to amplify TCRbeta CDR3 regions from genomic DNA. On the study's bioinformatics: The number of nucleated cells in each sample was estimated by amplification of reference gene primers within the assay. To quantify the absolute abundance of each unique TCRbeta CDR3 rearrangement, sequence reads were collapsed and filtered. Productive Simpson clonality was computed per sample as the square root of Simpson's diversity index over productive rearrangements. The immuneACCESS repertoire file appears here via TCRdb, limited to in-frame rearrangements. These files lack a portion of the clones; in checked studies, under half of the deficit traces to unresolved V genes, and the cause of the others is not known. The V and J calls and clone size were taken over from that table, and D and trimming were inferred from the DNA. A total of 55,000 to 80,000 clones appear in this sample, roughly 80% of them only once. The ten most abundant clones make up about 16% of the sample.

This sample is drawn from a study of blood T cell repertoires in COVID-19 (dated by TCRdb to 2020 to 2022). Background on the whole study: Collaborator samples came from the United States, Italy and Spain and covered acute and convalescent phases of COVID-19. The material from the prospective study consisted of cDNA or gDNA derived from T cells, B-cell-depleted T cells, or PBMCs. The dataset comprised deeply sampled blood TCRbeta repertoires from subjects exposed to, actively infected with, or recovered from COVID-19. The repertoires were released in a freely available public database intended as a resource for research on the immune response to SARS-CoV-2. The samples were drawn from the first 160 participants of the ongoing ImmuneRACE study and from some 1,300 subjects provided by 6 global collaborators. A de-identified subject ID, COVID-19 status, age in years and sex were almost always included in the sample metadata. Where HLA class I and class II types were available, the types were taken from metadata supplied by the sample provider, not from assay-based typing.

The collaborating institutions used their own protocols to collect whole blood in K2EDTA tubes. Collaborator samples were shipped for TCRbeta analysis as frozen whole blood, isolated PBMCs, or DNA extracted from either sample type. General study outcomes and caveats: Clinical and demographic metadata were provided uncurated, with the amount varying by source and participant.

Sequencing used peripheral blood. This receptor was identified in a man at least 80 years old with active COVID-19. Recombination connected TRBV5-8 to TRBJ2-1, with 12 bases matching TRBD2. The DNA reads TGTGCCAGCAGCGGGGCTAGCGGGGGGGCCGCAGAGCAGTTCTTC. This translates into CASSGASGGAAEQFF.